The rows below give T cell receptor beta chains drawn from one sample of a study of cytomegalovirus exposure and HLA in healthy donors. Profiling relied on immunoSEQ multiplex PCR, and the TCRdb table lists in-frame clones only, not all of them. The sample includes about 92,000 clones, more than 65% of them seen just once. The sequencing sample was made of PBMCs. These receptors all stem from a girl aged 2 to 10 in good health and CMV-seropositive. Each CDR3 is given with its conserved first and last residue. The order of the fields is V gene, J gene, clone size, D gene, CDR3 protein, CDR3 DNA. The D gene is left open where the match is weak. For some rows the clone size is stated as once, few or many, or as a class when expanded; others skip it.

>TRBV28|TRBJ1-1|-|-
CAAVVGLNTEAFF
TGTGCCGCTGTCGTGGGGCTGAACACTGAAGCTTTCTTT
>TRBV2|TRBJ2-3|-|TRBD2
CASIGISGRVQGDTQYF
TGTGCCAGCATTGGGATTAGCGGGAGGGTCCAAGGAGATACGCAGTATTTT
>TRBV19|TRBJ1-1|-|-
CATQGSRVTEAFF
TGTGCGACTCAAGGGAGCAGAGTCACTGAAGCTTTCTTT
>TRBV13|TRBJ1-2|-|-
CASSPPEGGLTYGYTF
TGTGCCAGCAGCCCACCCGAGGGGGGGCTTACTTATGGCTACACCTTC
>TRBV30|TRBJ2-7|-|TRBD2
CAWGRVDTYEQYF
TGTGCCTGGGGGAGGGTAGACACCTACGAGCAGTACTTC
>TRBV11-2|TRBJ2-1|-|-
CASSPLRGWNEQFF
TGTGCCAGCAGCCCCTTACGAGGGTGGAATGAGCAGTTCTTC
>TRBV27|TRBJ2-5|-|TRBD1
CASSLSRTGRETQYF
TGTGCCAGCAGTTTATCAAGGACAGGGAGGGAGACCCAGTACTTC
>TRBV4-1|TRBJ1-6|-|-
CASSQAGPPLHF
TGCGCCAGCAGCCAAGCAGGGCCACCCCTCCACTTT
>TRBV19|TRBJ2-2|-|-
CASSGEGATGELFF
TGTGCCAGTAGTGGCGAGGGAGCCACCGGGGAGCTGTTTTTT
>TRBV10-3|TRBJ2-1|few|TRBD1
CAISAGQGVVNEQFF
TGTGCCATCAGTGCTGGACAGGGGGTGGTCAATGAGCAGTTCTTC
>TRBV30|TRBJ2-3|-|TRBD2
CAWRLRTSGTDTQYF
TGTGCCTGGAGACTCCGGACTAGCGGCACAGATACGCAGTATTTT
>TRBV10-3|TRBJ1-3|-|-
CAISEMGQIQGNTIYF
TGTGCCATCAGTGAGATGGGCCAGATACAAGGAAACACCATATATTTT
>TRBV6-1|TRBJ1-5|-|-
CASRQGGNQPQHF
TGTGCCAGCAGACAGGGAGGCAATCAGCCCCAGCATTTT
>TRBV7-6|TRBJ2-7|-|-
CASSLGHFVYEQYF
TGTGCCAGCAGCTTAGGACACTTTGTCTACGAGCAGTACTTC
>TRBV5-6|TRBJ2-7|-|TRBD1
CASSSVGTGISWGRYEQYF
TGTGCCAGCAGCTCGGTAGGGACAGGGATATCTTGGGGTCGCTACGAGCAGTACTTC
>TRBV27|TRBJ1-5|-|TRBD1
CASRQGGEIYSNQPQHF
TGTGCCAGCCGACAGGGGGGAGAGATTTATAGCAATCAGCCCCAGCATTTT
>TRBV27|TRBJ2-2|-|TRBD2
CASRPGLENTGELFF
TGTGCCAGCAGACCGGGACTAGAGAACACCGGGGAGCTGTTTTTT
>TRBV6-5|TRBJ1-1|-|TRBD1
CASSRGGQANTEAFF
TGTGCCAGCAGTCGAGGCGGACAGGCGAACACTGAAGCTTTCTTT
>TRBV9|TRBJ2-1|once|-
CASSVRSSNEQFF
TGTGCCAGCAGCGTACGGTCGAGCAATGAGCAGTTCTTC
>TRBV6-1|TRBJ1-5|-|-
CASSERGTGNQPQHF
TGTGCCAGCAGTGAACGGGGGACTGGCAATCAGCCCCAGCATTTT
>TRBV10-3|TRBJ1-4|-|-
CAISESRATNEKLFF
TGTGCCATCAGTGAGAGCAGGGCAACTAATGAAAAACTGTTTTTT
>TRBV19|TRBJ2-7|-|TRBD2
CASSMGTSGDYEQYF
TGTGCCAGTAGTATGGGGACTAGCGGAGATTACGAGCAGTACTTC
>TRBV5-4|TRBJ1-1|-|-
CASSTREARNTEAFF
TGTGCCAGCAGCACCAGGGAAGCGAGGAACACTGAAGCTTTCTTT
>TRBV7-9|TRBJ1-4|once|TRBD1
CASSQSGTGDEKLFF
TGTGCCAGCAGCCAAAGCGGGACAGGGGATGAAAAACTGTTTTTT
>TRBV15|TRBJ2-1|-|TRBD1
CATSVQTTGEPFF
TGTGCCACCAGCGTACAAACGACAGGGGAGCCGTTCTTC
>TRBV2|TRBJ1-1|-|-
CASSEEVGVEAFF
TGTGCCAGCAGTGAAGAAGTGGGAGTTGAAGCTTTCTTT
>TRBV27|TRBJ1-1|-|-
CASSFLGAMDYFF
TGTGCCAGCAGTTTCTTGGGAGCTATGGACTATTTCTTT
>TRBV27|TRBJ1-1|-|-
CASSHGRVIDTEAFF
TGTGCCAGCAGTCACGGCAGGGTGATAGACACTGAAGCTTTCTTT
>TRBV5-5|TRBJ1-4|-|-
CASSLVAGGDEKLFF
TGTGCCAGCAGCTTGGTAGCGGGGGGCGATGAAAAACTGTTTTTT
>TRBV27|TRBJ2-1|-|TRBD2
CASSPPSGRAWEQFF
TGTGCCAGCAGTCCTCCGAGCGGGAGGGCCTGGGAGCAGTTCTTC
>TRBV28|TRBJ2-7|-|-
CASSLTSAQGEQYF
TGTGCCAGCAGCCTTACTAGTGCCCAAGGCGAGCAGTACTTC
>TRBV15|TRBJ2-1|-|-
CATSRGTLYNEQFF
TGTGCCACCAGCAGAGGGACACTTTACAATGAGCAGTTCTTC